This T cell receptor beta chain is drawn from a study of T cells in tuberculosis (dated by TCRdb to 2016 to 2018). With respect to the entire study: The study combined CD1B tetramers and high-throughput TCR immunosequencing to characterize T cells specific for the mycobacterial lipid antigen glucose monomycolate (GMM). IGRA-negative adolescents, IGRA-positive adolescents with latent tuberculosis and adults with active tuberculosis, around ten per group, were compared in a South African clinical cohort. The paper as a whole reports these results and caveats: Smaller mean NN-distances to GMM-specific TCRs were observed in active tuberculosis TCR-alpha repertoires than in IGRA-negative controls, suggesting clonal expansion of GMM-specific TCRs. Clinical samples were selected based on which cryopreserved specimens were available, and the active tuberculosis cases were adults whereas the controls were adolescents. Smaller NN-distances were partly driven by shorter CDR3-alpha lengths in active tuberculosis patients, and statistical significance was not reached for the TCR-beta difference. An accuracy of around 88% (AUROC around 0.87) was reached by a classifier using the diverse GMM-specific repertoire, compared with over 65% accuracy when GEM motif frequencies were used.

TCR libraries were generated with the immunoSEQ multiplex PCR assay, using TCR-beta and/or TCR-alpha/delta assays for each sample. The amplified TCR libraries were sequenced on the Illumina high-throughput platform. On the study's bioinformatics: Clustering and dimensionality reduction relied on pairwise TCRdist distances among GMM-specific receptors from T cells that were either sorted ex vivo or expanded in vitro. Each clinical repertoire was scored by mean NN-distance, the average TCRdist to the nearest 10% of tetramer-positive reference sequences. GEM TCR motif frequency was calculated as the fraction of unique TCRs that matched known GEM sequences in V/J usage and CDR3 length. Active tuberculosis was classified by linear discriminant analysis with leave-one-out cross-validation, implemented in scikit-learn. In its TCRdb copy, this immuneACCESS table keeps in-frame sequences only and misses some clones. Where compared with another copy, unresolved V genes explain less than half of these, and the others have no known cause. The V and J calls and the clone size are those of that table, but D and trimming were determined from the DNA. The sample table shows under 40,000 clones, and approximately 90% are seen once. Clones ranked in the top ten supply roughly 2.4% of the sample.

At study entry, adolescents were screened for latent tuberculosis infection by tuberculin skin test and QuantiFERON-TB GOLD In-Tube IGRA. Immunosequencing of unsorted cryopreserved PBMC covered, on average, about 100,000 T cells per clinical donor. Eleven high schools in the Worcester region of the Western Cape, South Africa, served as enrollment sites for adolescents aged 12 to 18 years. About 10 M. tuberculosis-infected adolescents and around 10 uninfected adolescents were selected, with the two groups matched for age and sex. PBMC from adolescents were isolated by density centrifugation from freshly drawn heparinized blood and then cryopreserved. For this clone: Its antigen remains unidentified. No much larger clone exists at a distance of one base, and base qualities are not known.

Inclusive of the bounding cysteine and phenylalanine, the CDR3 is 15 residues long. CDR3 DNA only is kept here, 45 bases in frame from base 1. The germline V gene yields MDHEN for CDR1 and SYDVKM for CDR2. Trimming takes 6 bases off V and 0 bases off J; junction bases not matched to a gene: 7. Sequencing input: PBMCs. The TCR originated in a donor aged 10 to 29 with latent tuberculosis or without tuberculosis infection. The chain links TRBV28 with TRBJ2-5; 7 bases in the junction line up with TRBD1. CDR3 loop: CASSFLTGNQETQYF. The sequence in DNA is TGTGCCAGCAGCTTTCTGACAGGGAACCAAGAGACCCAGTACTTC. With the portions outside the CDR3 filled from the reference TRBV28 and TRBJ2-5 genes, the complete variable region becomes DVKVTQSSRYLVKRTGEKVFLECVQDMDHENMFWYRQDPGLGLRLIYFSYDVKMKEKGDIPEGYSVSREKKERFSLILESASTNQTSMYLCASSFLTGNQETQYFGPGTRLLVL.